This T cell receptor beta chain was identified during a study of beta chain features in type 1 diabetes (dated by TCRdb to 2017 to 2018). Concerning the study at large: Mean age, gender distribution, total cell number and subset yield did not differ between patients and healthy donors. A total of 90 million to 140 million sorted cells were examined across all samples, and RNA yield correlated strongly with the number of cells per subset. In the study, recently diagnosed type 1 diabetes patients and matched healthy donors were compared on the TCRB repertoires of their sorted circulating CD4+ T cell subsets. Regulatory and stem cell-like memory subsets were isolated from only 8 patients and about eight healthy donors, whereas naive and central memory subsets came from all 28 donors. What the work shows at the level of the full study, not this receptor alone: Only small numbers of individuals were included in the HLA sub-analyses, which left unresolved whether HLA type had any influence on TCRB rearrangement. Because cDNA was sequenced instead of genomic DNA, highly expressing activated cells could be over-represented, though the groups showed no difference in activation or CD3 levels. The naive, central memory and regulatory TCRB repertoires appeared to resemble one another more closely among patients than among healthy donors. PCR might favor shorter templates, but patient and control samples were amplified and corrected together, so any skew would affect both groups equally. A moderate but significant shortening of TCRB CDR3 length was observed in type 1 diabetes patients in all four CD4+ subsets. Patients with type 1 diabetes made fewer insertions and deleted more nucleotides at VDJ recombination sites, implying thymic rearrangement abnormalities.

As concerns this clone: There is no known antigen for this receptor. There are no base qualities to consult, and no much larger clone falls within one base.

All of the isolated RNA was reverse transcribed with the High Capacity cDNA Reverse Transcription Kit, so expressed TCRB transcripts were sequenced. Deep immunoSEQ sequencing was performed on naive, central memory and regulatory T cell samples, with an average of around 3.4 million total reads per sample. After sorted cells were lysed in RLT buffer, RNA was extracted with DNase-treated RNeasy Micro or Mini kits, with the choice depending on cell number. Each cell subset was processed on its own to prevent cross-contamination, while patient and healthy donor samples were processed together. The immunoSEQ multiplex PCR was used to amplify TCRB sequences from cDNA, generating 87-bp fragments that spanned the CDR3 region. The amplicons were sequenced using the Illumina HiSeq platform. The original pipeline was this. Synthetic template baselines were used to correct PCR bias computationally, reads within Hamming distance 2 were collapsed together, and singletons that could not be merged were discarded. Reads were aligned to IMGT to assign V, D and J genes, CDR3 length, and insertions or deletions at six rearrangement sites. Within each subset, clonotype counts were normalized to sorted cell number, after which true diversity and Gini coefficients were computed with the tcR R package. The overlap coefficient, calculated on TCRB nucleotide sequences, was used to quantify repertoire sharing. Out-of-frame TCRB sequences from naive cells were analyzed to stand in for the pre-selection repertoire. Here the immuneACCESS table is served through TCRdb, limited to in-frame sequences with V and J called. Missing clones are a known gap in these copies; in checked studies unresolved V genes cover under half, and the rest lacks a known reason. That table supplies the V and J calls and clone size; D and trimming were determined from the DNA. For this sample the table gives about 620,000 clones, of which 15% were detected only once. About 0.087% of the sample comes from the top ten.

The CDR3 goes from the cysteine to the phenylalanine over 11 residues. The only DNA kept is the CDR3, 33 bases in frame from the first base. From the germline V gene, CDR1 is MGHDK and CDR2 is SYGVNS. Relative to germline, V is 6 bases shorter and J is 12 bases shorter, with 14 bases between their ends. From each donor, a single peripheral blood sample of about 110 mL on average was drawn into heparinised tubes. Naive, central memory, regulatory and stem cell-like memory CD4+ T cells were sorted on a BD FACSAria II using a panel including CD45RO, CCR7, CD25, CD127, CD95 and CD27. A purity above 95% was achieved for all sorted populations. PBMCs were separated immediately by Lymphoprep density gradient centrifugation and were stained directly, without being cultured. So that batch effects would be minimized, each experiment stained and sorted samples in pairs, pairing one healthy donor with one patient.

Sequencing input: naive CD4+ T cells from blood. The label giving this sample's cell subset or site can be read as: true naive CD4+ T cells. The receptor was isolated from a man aged 18-30 years in good health. In this chain, TRBV25-1 is recombined with TRBJ1-2; TRBD1 is a weak D gene call, 5 bases matching. The nucleotide sequence is TGTGCCAGCAGGGAGGGGAGTAGAAACACCTTC. Its coded protein is CASREGSRNTF.